The sequence of this TCR beta chain was determined in a study of cytomegalovirus exposure and HLA in healthy donors. Study-wide points: Association of 16,951 TCR beta sequences with HLA alleles was found at 0.05 false discovery rate in a later analysis. Productive status was seen about 87% or about 30% of the time for most TCR beta V segments in an earlier analysis.

The study ran its PCR with 60 Vbeta and 13 Jbeta primers. The repertoire was sequenced with immunoSEQ multiplex PCR; TCRdb's copy has only in-frame clones and lacks some. The data contain some 66,000 clones, about 80% of them seen just once; the ten biggest clones take up under 9%. Note on this clone: What it recognizes is unknown.

The sample was PBMCs. The origin of this receptor is a man aged 60 to 75 in good health and CMV-seropositive.

In DNA, the CDR3 is TGTGCCAGCAGTTACGGGGGGACAGAAAATTCACCCCTCCACTTT. Translated, it gives CASSYGGTENSPLHF. The chain recombines TRBV6-6 with TRBJ1-6, with 7 bases fitting TRBD1. CDR1 and CDR2 (germline): MNHNY, SVGAGI (reference sequence). Unmatched junction bases numbered 5, after V lost 2 bases and J lost 7 bases. The CDR3 extends over 15 amino acids.